The rows below give T cell receptor beta chains drawn from one sample of a study of blood T cell repertoires in COVID-19. Clones were sequenced by immunoSEQ multiplex PCR, and TCRdb holds only the in-frame ones, with some missing. The sample lists approximately 260,000 clones, about 91% seen once, with roughly 5% in the top ten. Material for sequencing was peripheral blood. These receptors all come from a woman in her 40s who had recovered from COVID-19. Each CDR3 is given with its conserved first and last residue. The order of the fields is D gene, J gene, V gene, clone size, CDR3 protein, CDR3 DNA. A D gene is named only where the DNA matches it firmly. Size is omitted from some rows. Given values are once, few, many or a class for expanded clones.

D gene: .; J gene: TRBJ2-7; V gene: TRBV11-2; clone size: .; CDR3 protein: CASSRTYGFERISYEQYF; CDR3 DNA: TGTGCCAGCAGCCGCACTTATGGGTTTGAGCGCATCTCCTACGAGCAGTACTTC
D gene: .; J gene: TRBJ1-1; V gene: TRBV5-4; clone size: once; CDR3 protein: CASRLPNTEAFF; CDR3 DNA: TGTGCCAGCAGACTACCGAACACTGAAGCTTTCTTT
D gene: .; J gene: TRBJ2-4; V gene: TRBV19; clone size: .; CDR3 protein: CASRGPSGHIQYF; CDR3 DNA: TGTGCCAGTAGAGGACCGAGCGGGCACATTCAGTACTTC
D gene: TRBD2; J gene: TRBJ2-1; V gene: TRBV24-1; clone size: once; CDR3 protein: CATSDYGREYEQFF; CDR3 DNA: TGTGCCACCAGTGATTACGGGAGGGAGTATGAGCAGTTCTTC
D gene: .; J gene: TRBJ1-1; V gene: TRBV6-6; clone size: once; CDR3 protein: CASSKDRVNTEAFF; CDR3 DNA: TGTGCCAGCAGTAAGGACAGAGTTAACACTGAAGCTTTCTTT
D gene: TRBD2; J gene: TRBJ2-1; V gene: TRBV19; clone size: .; CDR3 protein: CASSILTSGGARNEQFF; CDR3 DNA: TGTGCCAGTAGTATCTTGACTAGCGGGGGGGCGAGAAATGAGCAGTTCTTC
D gene: .; J gene: TRBJ2-7; V gene: TRBV11-2; clone size: .; CDR3 protein: CASSLESGSSYEQYF; CDR3 DNA: TGTGCCAGCAGCTTAGAGTCCGGGTCCTCCTACGAGCAGTACTTC
D gene: TRBD2; J gene: TRBJ2-1; V gene: TRBV20-1; clone size: .; CDR3 protein: CSAVDLRGGLF; CDR3 DNA: TGCAGTGCCGTCGATTTGCGGGGGGGGCTCTTC
D gene: .; J gene: TRBJ1-2; V gene: TRBV5-4; clone size: .; CDR3 protein: CASSLAGVLGYTF; CDR3 DNA: TGTGCCAGCAGCTTGGCGGGGGTTTTGGGCTACACCTTC
D gene: TRBD1; J gene: TRBJ2-1; V gene: TRBV30; clone size: .; CDR3 protein: CARKGDRGSGEQFF; CDR3 DNA: TGTGCCCGCAAGGGGGACAGGGGATCGGGTGAGCAGTTCTTC
D gene: .; J gene: TRBJ2-3; V gene: TRBV30; clone size: .; CDR3 protein: CAWTSDDTDTQYF; CDR3 DNA: TGTGCCTGGACTAGCGATGACACAGATACGCAGTATTTT
D gene: .; J gene: TRBJ1-2; V gene: TRBV7-9; clone size: .; CDR3 protein: CASSLEGNYGYTF; CDR3 DNA: TGTGCCAGCAGCTTAGAGGGGAACTATGGCTACACCTTC
D gene: TRBD2; J gene: TRBJ2-1; V gene: TRBV24-1; clone size: .; CDR3 protein: CATSEGLATSPLLYNEQFF; CDR3 DNA: TGTGCCACCAGTGAGGGACTAGCGACCTCCCCATTACTCTACAATGAGCAGTTCTTC
D gene: TRBD1; J gene: TRBJ1-4; V gene: TRBV28; clone size: .; CDR3 protein: CASSRSTQGATNEKLFF; CDR3 DNA: TGTGCCAGCAGCCGTAGTACTCAGGGGGCAACTAATGAAAAACTGTTTTTT
D gene: .; J gene: TRBJ1-1; V gene: TRBV6-6; clone size: .; CDR3 protein: CASSSGGAAFF; CDR3 DNA: TGTGCCAGCAGCTCGGGGGGAGCAGCTTTCTTT
D gene: .; J gene: TRBJ1-5; V gene: TRBV29-1; clone size: .; CDR3 protein: CSGQTGNQPQHF; CDR3 DNA: TGCAGCGGACAGACAGGAAATCAGCCCCAGCATTTT
D gene: .; J gene: TRBJ2-5; V gene: TRBV5-8; clone size: .; CDR3 protein: CASSLGLAQETQYF; CDR3 DNA: TGTGCCAGCAGCTTGGGCCTAGCTCAAGAGACCCAGTACTTC
D gene: TRBD1; J gene: TRBJ1-1; V gene: TRBV27; clone size: .; CDR3 protein: CASSLAGQGNTEAFF; CDR3 DNA: TGTGCCAGCAGTTTAGCCGGACAGGGGAACACTGAAGCTTTCTTT
D gene: .; J gene: TRBJ2-1; V gene: TRBV20-1; clone size: .; CDR3 protein: CSATIDEQFF; CDR3 DNA: TGCAGTGCTACTATCGATGAGCAGTTCTTC
D gene: .; J gene: TRBJ2-3; V gene: TRBV5-5; clone size: .; CDR3 protein: CASSSVVRTDTQYF; CDR3 DNA: TGTGCCAGCAGCTCTGTCGTCCGCACAGATACGCAGTATTTT
D gene: TRBD2; J gene: TRBJ2-1; V gene: TRBV4-2; clone size: .; CDR3 protein: CASSRPTSGDNEQFF; CDR3 DNA: TGTGCCAGCAGCCGCCCGACTAGCGGGGACAATGAGCAGTTCTTC
D gene: TRBD1; J gene: TRBJ2-2; V gene: TRBV4-2; clone size: .; CDR3 protein: CASSQPGTGAGELFF; CDR3 DNA: TGTGCCAGCAGCCAACCGGGGACAGGGGCCGGGGAGCTGTTTTTT
D gene: TRBD1; J gene: TRBJ1-2; V gene: TRBV29-1; clone size: .; CDR3 protein: CSVDVQGAGGYTF; CDR3 DNA: TGCAGCGTTGACGTACAGGGGGCTGGAGGCTACACCTTC
D gene: TRBD1; J gene: TRBJ1-2; V gene: TRBV4-1; clone size: .; CDR3 protein: CASSPTGATSHLSSLHGYTF; CDR3 DNA: TGCGCCAGCAGCCCGACAGGGGCCACGTCCCATTTGAGTTCCCTCCATGGCTACACCTTC
D gene: TRBD1; J gene: TRBJ1-2; V gene: TRBV6-5; clone size: .; CDR3 protein: CATSTGGTSYGYTF; CDR3 DNA: TGTGCCACCTCCACAGGGGGGACGTCGTATGGCTACACCTTC
D gene: TRBD1; J gene: TRBJ2-1; V gene: TRBV11-3; clone size: .; CDR3 protein: CASSSDRGDNEQFF; CDR3 DNA: TGTGCCAGCAGCTCCGACAGGGGTGACAATGAGCAGTTCTTC
D gene: .; J gene: TRBJ2-1; V gene: TRBV6-2/TRBV6-3; clone size: .; CDR3 protein: CASSRVSYNEQFF; CDR3 DNA: TGTGCCAGCAGTAGAGTGTCCTACAATGAGCAGTTCTTC
D gene: TRBD2; J gene: TRBJ2-2; V gene: TRBV7-2; clone size: .; CDR3 protein: CASSSIAGGNTGELFF; CDR3 DNA: TGTGCCAGCAGCTCGATAGCGGGAGGGAACACCGGGGAGCTGTTTTTT
D gene: .; J gene: TRBJ2-5; V gene: TRBV27; clone size: .; CDR3 protein: CASRRNPNSVYQETQYF; CDR3 DNA: TGTGCCAGCAGACGAAACCCCAATAGCGTATACCAAGAGACCCAGTACTTC
D gene: TRBD1; J gene: TRBJ1-1; V gene: TRBV7-6; clone size: .; CDR3 protein: CASSQSGGTEAFF; CDR3 DNA: TGTGCCAGCAGCCAATCAGGGGGCACTGAAGCTTTCTTT
D gene: .; J gene: TRBJ2-3; V gene: TRBV5-4; clone size: .; CDR3 protein: CASSMGLPRMDTQYF; CDR3 DNA: TGTGCCAGCAGCATGGGACTTCCAAGGATGGATACGCAGTATTTT
D gene: .; J gene: TRBJ2-1; V gene: TRBV5-1; clone size: .; CDR3 protein: CASSLAEAIYNEQFF; CDR3 DNA: TGCGCCAGCAGCTTGGCCGAGGCTATTTACAATGAGCAGTTCTTC
D gene: TRBD1; J gene: TRBJ2-7; V gene: TRBV5-6; clone size: once; CDR3 protein: CASSLPLGTGTYEQYF; CDR3 DNA: TGTGCCAGCAGCCTCCCGCTTGGGACAGGTACCTACGAGCAGTACTTC
D gene: .; J gene: TRBJ2-3; V gene: TRBV19; clone size: .; CDR3 protein: CASESASTDTQYF; CDR3 DNA: TGTGCCAGTGAGAGCGCTAGCACAGATACGCAGTATTTT
D gene: .; J gene: TRBJ1-2; V gene: TRBV5-6; clone size: once; CDR3 protein: CASSPVSSHYGYTF; CDR3 DNA: TGTGCCAGCAGCCCCGTGAGCTCCCACTATGGCTACACCTTC
D gene: .; J gene: TRBJ2-2; V gene: TRBV11-3; clone size: .; CDR3 protein: CASSLVNTGELFF; CDR3 DNA: TGTGCCAGCAGCTTAGTTAATACCGGGGAGCTGTTTTTT
D gene: TRBD2; J gene: TRBJ2-1; V gene: TRBV10-3; clone size: .; CDR3 protein: CAISGGRDEQFF; CDR3 DNA: TGTGCCATCAGCGGCGGGAGAGATGAGCAGTTCTTC
D gene: TRBD1; J gene: TRBJ1-2; V gene: TRBV6-5; clone size: .; CDR3 protein: CASRQGRRNYGYTF; CDR3 DNA: TGTGCCAGCAGACAGGGGCGGAGGAACTATGGCTACACCTTC
D gene: TRBD2; J gene: TRBJ2-3; V gene: TRBV2; clone size: .; CDR3 protein: CACIAGETSTDTQYF; CDR3 DNA: TGTGCCTGTATAGCGGGCGAAACTAGCACAGATACGCAGTATTTT
D gene: .; J gene: TRBJ2-1; V gene: TRBV7-9; clone size: .; CDR3 protein: CASSLSESKQFF; CDR3 DNA: TGTGCCAGCAGCTTAAGCGAAAGCAAGCAGTTCTTC